This T cell receptor (beta chain) was found in a study of T cells in localized non-small cell lung cancer. Trimming removed 8 bases at V and 7 bases at J, with 15 bases between. Germline V gives CDR1 SNHLY, CDR2 FYNNEI. The CDR3 runs 13 residues. Clones were sequenced by immunoSEQ multiplex PCR, and TCRdb holds only the in-frame ones, with some missing. The table has 25,000 to 35,000 clones, roughly nine tenths seen once. This sequence joins TRBV2 and TRBJ1-3, with D unclear. This TCR was recovered from a man between 40 and 70 years old with stage II lung adenocarcinoma. Sequenced material: PBMCs, taken before any cancer treatment. DNA for the CDR3: TGTGCCAGCCGGGAACAGTCCGAGAACACCATATATTTT. This codes for CASREQSENTIYF.